Following are 7 T cell receptor beta chains from one sample sequenced in a study of blood T cell repertoires in COVID-19. Measured with immunoSEQ multiplex PCR; TCRdb has only the in-frame clones, and not every one. The table lists around 330,000 clones, around nine tenths of them singletons. Material: PBMCs or T cells enriched from blood (not recorded which). The receptors originated from a man in his sixties who had recovered from COVID-19.

The chain uses TRBV5-1 and TRBJ2-2; 7 bases fit TRBD2. J gave up 6 bases and V 7 bases, and 12 bases lay outside the gene matches. CDR3 length equals 15 residues. Per germline, CDR1 SGHRS and CDR2 YFSETQ. Here the CDR3 DNA reads TGCGCCAGCTTCGCCGGGACTACCACGGCCGGGGAGCTGTTTTTT. Protein sequence: CASFAGTTTAGELFF.

The rearrangement uses TRBV7-9 and TRBJ2-2; perhaps TRBD1 as D (6 bases). The CDR3 totals 14 residues. Trimming left V 8 bases short and J 1 base short, with 11 bases between. Germline CDR1 SEHNR, CDR2 FQNEAQ (reference sequence). The CDR3 DNA follows: TGTGCCAGCGGTAAGGACAGGAACACCGGGGAGCTGTTTTTT. This codes for CASGKDRNTGELFF.

The chain carries TRBV18 and TRBJ2-3; D may be TRBD2 (5 bases). The germline CDR1 and CDR2 sequences are KGHSH and LQKENI. This CDR3 has 14 amino acids. Trimming left V 3 bases short and J 2 bases short, with 9 bases between. CDR3 sequence: CASSPTTTTDTQYF. The DNA for the CDR3 is TGTGCCAGCTCACCGACTACCACCACAGATACGCAGTATTTT. Looking up the rest from reference TRBV18 and TRBJ2-3 gives the full variable domain: NAGVMQNPRHLVRRRGQEARLRCSPMKGHSHVYWYRQLPEEGLKFMVYLQKENIIDESGMPKERFSAEFPKEGPSILRIQQVVRGDSAAYFCASSPTTTTDTQYFGPGTRLTVL.

The rearrangement uses TRBV3-1 (or the pseudogene TRBV3-2) and TRBJ2-3, with a tentative D call TRBD2 (5 bases). Germline loops: CDR1 LGHDT, CDR2 YNNKEL (reference sequence). V was trimmed by 0 bases and J by 10 bases, leaving 11 bases between them. This CDR3 has 13 residues. This chain's CDR3 is CASSQDEGGPQYF. CDR3 sequence (DNA): TGTGCCAGCAGCCAAGATGAGGGCGGTCCGCAGTATTTT.

This rearrangement joins TRBV2 to TRBJ1-5, with TRBD1 identical over 9 bases. Germline CDR1 is SNHLY and CDR2 is FYNNEI. The CDR3 runs 15 residues. Germline trimming cut 6 bases from V and 4 bases from J; bases unmatched to any gene: 7. Written as DNA, the CDR3 is TGTGCCAGCAGCTCCGGACAGGGGTATAATCAGCCCCAGCATTTT. Amino acid sequence: CASSSGQGYNQPQHF.

This clone has more than one count but fewer than ten. CDR3 loop: CASSDPRRLYNEQFF. CDR3 nucleotides: TGTGCCAGCAGCGATCCTAGGAGACTCTACAATGAGCAGTTCTTC. The rearrangement joins TRBV3-1 (or the pseudogene TRBV3-2) to TRBJ2-1, with D hard to call. Trimming took 5 bases from V and 3 from J, leaving 14 bases between them. The CDR3 totals 15 residues. Germline assignment: CDR1 LGHDT and CDR2 YNNKEL (reference sequence).

The chain is built from TRBV4-3 and TRBJ1-5; D gene uncertain. This CDR3 is 17 amino acids long. Germline V gene sequence: CDR1 LGHNA, CDR2 YSLEER. Trimming took 0 bases from V and 7 from J, leaving 19 bases between them. The CDR3 loop reads CASSQDLSAGPHQPQHF. The CDR3 coding sequence is TGCGCCAGCAGCCAAGATCTTAGCGCAGGTCCGCACCAGCCCCAGCATTTT.